The rows below give T cell receptor beta chains drawn from one sample of a study of cytomegalovirus exposure and HLA in healthy donors. Sequenced by immunoSEQ multiplex PCR; TCRdb stores in-frame clones only, minus some. The sample includes 90,000 or so clones, 82% seen only once; the top ten take more than 3%. Material for sequencing was PBMCs. These receptors all come from a man aged 30-40 years in good health and CMV-seropositive. CDR3s leave out the opening cysteine and the closing phenylalanine or tryptophan.

cdr3_length v_call cdr3_aa
12 TRBV19 ASSGTGRNQPQH
12 TRBV27 ASSKGANTDTQY
12 TRBV19 ASSLARDSEPQH
13 TRBV5-1 ASSLVLAGDETQY
13 TRBV5-1 ASSLVPGSDTEAF
10 TRBV6-5 ASSTSFNEQF
10 TRBV30 AWKGLGNEQF
13 TRBV28 ASRSGAGKIKGYT
13 TRBV6-5 ASRAGGDRNTEAF
11 TRBV27 ASKGQGAGELF
13 TRBV4-3 ASSLSGPVYNEQF
12 TRBV15 ATSVGAGRNTIY
14 TRBV7-9 ASSLVGADRVNGYT
13 TRBV6-6 ASRETVIGNQPQH
12 TRBV18 ASSRTEMNTEAF
11 TRBV28 ASSLSVPPEQY
15 TRBV13 ASRYAPGTGLNTEAF
13 TRBV27 ASSHKGTSSYEQY
18 TRBV5-1 ASSLGALAGVGVYPYEQY
11 TRBV11-2 ASSPPGGNEQF
12 TRBV29-1 SSSGASSTDTQY
11 TRBV2 ASRDRVGEKLF
12 TRBV4-1 ASSQDYLRDEQF
15 TRBV5-1 ASRLGVSTPGNTEAF
13 TRBV14 ASSLRTGRNTEAF
15 TRBV11-2 ASSPSTGDHSNQPQH
13 TRBV11-2 ASSLDWGGSEKLF
12 TRBV7-9 SSSLARGNEKLF
11 TRBV7-2 ASSTGGAETQY
14 TRBV28 ASTRLAISGANVLT
12 TRBV6-5 ASTPGGSDGTQY
11 TRBV18 ASSPTGGTEAF
11 TRBV19 ASSIGRAYEQY
13 TRBV7-8 ASSPNPDAGGELF
13 TRBV18 ASSPLQGIGNTIY
11 TRBV7-6 ASSGDMNYGYT
13 TRBV14 ASSQGRTGTREQY
13 TRBV5-1 ASRRLTGTGDTQY
12 TRBV6-5 ASSFFDENSPLH
14 TRBV6-5 ASSSTGTGLTDTQY
15 TRBV11-2 ASSKLSWTGHSYEQY
12 TRBV18 ASSPLGQATEAF
12 TRBV29-1 SAVEGSGINEQF
11 TRBV9 ASASGTGNEQF
12 TRBV5-1 ASSLDTNTGELF
14 TRBV4-2 ASSQVSSGGADTQY
12 TRBV5-1 ASSPDGHSYEQY
9 TRBV20-1 SARDRNEQF
13 TRBV5-5 ASSRGRGNNQPQH
13 TRBV7-2 ASSLALTANYGYT
14 TRBV7-6 ASSLVSGPGANVLT
11 TRBV6-5 ASRTTGTYGYT
14 TRBV4-2 ASSQDLSGSVDEQF
17 TRBV5-6 ASSRFFGTDAYSNQPQH
13 TRBV6-1 ASSVQAPTNEKLF
13 TRBV27 ASSLLLAGGSEQF